Below, one T cell receptor beta chain is given with its context. The entry originates in a study of shared clonotypes between healthy human individuals. This CDR3 spans 13 amino acids. Germline CDR1 reads SGHDN; CDR2 reads FVKESK. V was trimmed by 4 bases and J by 4 bases, leaving 7 bases between them. The method was immunoSEQ multiplex PCR; TCRdb's version includes in-frame clones alone and lacks a portion of them. This repertoire shows hundreds of thousands of clones, about 74% found once; its top ten account for under 2%. Sequenced: memory CD4+ T cells sorted from blood. Subset: CD45RA-negative fraction. The chain carries TRBV14 and TRBJ1-4, with D tentatively TRBD1 (5 bases). The clonotype was recovered from a woman aged 25 to 39 in good health. The DNA for the CDR3 is TGTGCCAGCAGCCGACAGCTTAATGAAAAACTGTTTTTT. The encoded protein is CASSRQLNEKLFF.